This TCR beta chain was found in a study of blood T cell repertoires in COVID-19. As for the study in general: COVID-19 samples collected from the United States, Italy and Spain covered acute and convalescent phases. T cells, B-cell-depleted T cells, or PBMCs supplied cDNA or gDNA.

As handled by the study authors: It was from reference gene primer amplification that nucleated cell counts were estimated. The method was immunoSEQ multiplex PCR; TCRdb's version includes in-frame clones alone and lacks a portion of them. V and J calls and clone size are copied from that table; D and trimming were computed from the DNA. The top ten clones hold under 7.5% of a sample with roughly 160,000 clones, about 85% of them seen once. The V and J ends lost 1 base and 4 bases respectively, with 14 bases between them. CDR1 and CDR2 from the germline V gene are SGHRS and YFSETQ. The CDR3 length is 16 residues. This clone showed up just a few times.

Sequenced material: peripheral blood. The chain has TRBV5-1 and TRBJ2-2; D perhaps matches TRBD2 (6 bases). This receptor was taken from an elderly man with COVID-19, enrolled during active disease. CDR3 loop: CASSLRSLASTGELFF. CDR3 sequence (DNA): TGCGCCAGCAGCTTGAGGTCCCTAGCGAGCACCGGGGAGCTGTTTTTT.